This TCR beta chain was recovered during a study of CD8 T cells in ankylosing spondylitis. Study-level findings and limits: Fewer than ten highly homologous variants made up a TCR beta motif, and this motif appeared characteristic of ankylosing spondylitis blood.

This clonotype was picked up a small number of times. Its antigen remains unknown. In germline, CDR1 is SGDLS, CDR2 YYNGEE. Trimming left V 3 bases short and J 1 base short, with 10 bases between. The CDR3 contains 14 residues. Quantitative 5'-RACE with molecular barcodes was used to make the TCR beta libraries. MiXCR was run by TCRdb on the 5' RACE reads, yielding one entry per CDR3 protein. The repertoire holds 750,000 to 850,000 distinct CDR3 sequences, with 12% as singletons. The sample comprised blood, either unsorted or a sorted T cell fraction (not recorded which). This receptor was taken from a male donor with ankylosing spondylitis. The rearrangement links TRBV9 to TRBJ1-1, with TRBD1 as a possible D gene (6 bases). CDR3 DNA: TGTGCCAGCAGCGCCAACAGGGAGAACACTGAAGCTTTCTTT. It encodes CASSANRENTEAFF.